This passage covers 13 T cell receptor beta chains from one sample sequenced in a study of technical replicates of blood from a handful of donors. Clones were sequenced by immunoSEQ multiplex PCR, and TCRdb holds only the in-frame ones, with some missing. The top ten clones hold approximately 0.24% of a sample with tens of thousands of clones, around 95% of them seen once. Specimen: T cells isolated from PBMCs. These receptors came from a human donor in good health.

This chain joins TRBV5-1 and TRBJ2-3; 9 bases align to TRBD2. Germline V gene lookup returns CDR1 SGHRS and CDR2 YFSETQ. This CDR3 spans 16 amino acids. The V and J ends lost 2 bases and 0 bases, in that order; junction bases with no gene match: 4. The CDR3 sequence: CASSFSSGASTDTQYF. Here the CDR3 DNA reads TGCGCCAGCAGCTTTTCTAGCGGGGCTAGCACAGATACGCAGTATTTT.

The CDR3 is CASSVFGRDQPQHF. In DNA form, the CDR3 reads TGTGCCAGTAGTGTGTTTGGGAGGGATCAGCCCCAGCATTTT. The V call is TRBV19, the J call TRBJ1-5, with D uncertain. With 5 bases removed from V and 5 bases from J, the gap between germline ends came to 13 bases. CDR3 length: 14 amino acids. Per germline, CDR1 LNHDA and CDR2 SQIVND (reference sequence). The complete variable domain, with remaining parts taken from reference TRBV19 and TRBJ1-5, reads DGGITQSPKYLFRKEGQNVTLSCEQNLNHDAMYWYRQDPGQGLRLIYYSQIVNDFQKGDIAEGYSVSREKKESFPLTVTSAQKNPTAFYLCASSVFGRDQPQHFGDGTRLSIL.

This chain joins TRBV11-3 and TRBJ1-1; TRBD1 matches at 7 bases. The CDR3 runs to 16 residues. Germline V gives CDR1 SGHNT, CDR2 YENEEA. V shed 5 bases, J shed 0 bases, and the junction held 9 bases outside the gene matches. CDR3 region: CASSRNRGLMNTEAFF. In nucleotides, the CDR3 is TGTGCCAGCAGCAGAAACAGGGGCCTCATGAACACTGAAGCTTTCTTT.

This clone appeared once. The V gene is TRBV28, the J gene TRBJ2-1; D may be TRBD2 (6 bases). The CDR3 runs to 12 residues. V lost 6 bases to trimming and J lost 10 bases, with 13 bases between them. CDR1 MDHEN and CDR2 SYDVKM come from the germline V gene. The CDR3 region is CASSRDSQEQFF. The CDR3 DNA reads as TGTGCCAGCAGCCGGGACTCGCAAGAGCAGTTCTTC. Together with reference TRBV28 and TRBJ2-1, the CDR3 gives the full variable domain: DVKVTQSSRYLVKRTGEKVFLECVQDMDHENMFWYRQDPGLGLRLIYFSYDVKMKEKGDIPEGYSVSREKKERFSLILESASTNQTSMYLCASSRDSQEQFFGPGTRLTVL.

This clone was counted a single time. The chain has TRBV27 and TRBJ2-7; TRBD1 matches at 7 bases. Germline loops: CDR1 MNHEY, CDR2 SMNVEV (reference sequence). This CDR3 spans 16 amino acids. Trimming at V came to 6 bases and at J to 1 base, leaving 12 bases not matched to a gene. The CDR3 is CASSSLTGSSSYEQYF. The CDR3 region has the DNA TGTGCCAGCAGCTCCCTGACAGGGAGTTCATCCTACGAGCAGTACTTC.

The chain carries TRBV4-1 and TRBJ2-1; 10 bases align to TRBD2. Looked up from germline, CDR1 is MGHRA and CDR2 is YSYEKL. V dropped 5 bases and J dropped 6; count of bases not matched to a gene: 7. This CDR3 has 15 residues. As DNA, the CDR3 is TGCGCCAGCAGCAATCCTAGCGGGAGTGTCAATGAGCAGTTCTTC. Translated, it gives CASSNPSGSVNEQFF.

This chain links TRBV7-9 with TRBJ2-2; D perhaps matches TRBD2 (7 bases). The V end lost 7 bases, the J end lost 2 bases, and 20 bases lay between the germline ends. CDR3 length: 17 amino acids. CDR1 is SEHNR and CDR2 is FQNEAQ in the germline V gene (reference sequence). CDR3 region: CASTSGGQGPNTGELFF. The CDR3 nucleotides read TGTGCCAGCACCTCCGGGGGGCAGGGGCCCAACACCGGGGAGCTGTTTTTT.

The rearrangement uses TRBV10-2 and TRBJ2-7, with D possibly being TRBD2 (6 bases). Trimming pared 8 bases from V and 0 bases from J, leaving 11 bases between. Germline V gene lookup returns CDR1 WSHSY and CDR2 SAAADI. The CDR3 covers 13 residues. The CDR3 DNA sequence: TGCGCCAGCGAGGCTAGCGTCTCCTACGAGCAGTACTTC. It is translated as CASEASVSYEQYF.

The genes are TRBV13 and TRBJ1-5; 8 bases align to TRBD1. The CDR3 length is 14 residues. CDR1 is PRHDT, CDR2 FYEKMQ, per germline (reference sequence). V lost 5 bases and J lost 5; bases outside the gene matches: 5. The CDR3, as DNA: TGTGCCAGCAGCCGCAGGGGGCTAGATCAGCCCCAGCATTTT. Amino acids: CASSRRGLDQPQHF.

This clone was observed a single time. The V gene is TRBV10-1, the J gene TRBJ2-1; 15 bases agree with TRBD2. Germline-derived CDR1 and CDR2 are WNHNN and SYGVQD (reference sequence). This CDR3 is built from 15 residues. V trimming: 4 bases; J trimming: 7 bases; junction bases outside the gene matches: 2. The CDR3 sequence: CASSVGLAGGNEQFF. The CDR3 DNA is TGCGCCAGCAGTGTGGGACTAGCGGGAGGTAATGAGCAGTTCTTC.

The V call is TRBV27, the J call TRBJ1-2; no reliable D call. This CDR3 has 15 amino acids. Germline CDR1 reads MNHEY; CDR2 reads SMNVEV (reference sequence). Trimming pared 0 bases from V and 4 bases from J, leaving 12 bases between. The CDR3 loop reads CASSLSDQDLYGYTF. The CDR3 region has the DNA TGTGCCAGCAGTTTATCGGATCAGGATCTCTATGGCTACACCTTC.

The chain has TRBV4-1 and TRBJ2-5, with D possibly TRBD1 on 7 matching bases. The CDR3 is made up of 15 amino acids. V shed 5 bases and J shed 5 bases, with 18 bases lying between them. Germline loops: CDR1 MGHRA, CDR2 YSYEKL. CDR3 coding DNA: TGCGCCAGCAGCGGGGACAGCGGGCTAGGTGAGACCCAGTACTTC. Translating it yields CASSGDSGLGETQYF.

The chain has TRBV6-5 and TRBJ2-3; 8 bases are shared with TRBD2. The length of the CDR3 is 15 residues. The ends lost 0 bases at V and 5 bases at J; junction bases unmatched: 4. The germline V gene has CDR1 MNHEY and CDR2 SVGAGI. DNA of the CDR3: TGTGCCAGCAGTTACTCGGGACTAGGAGGAGATACGCAGTATTTT. It encodes CASSYSGLGGDTQYF.